This T cell receptor (beta chain) was obtained from a study of T-cell memory formation after mild COVID-19 (dated by TCRdb to about 2021). Context from the whole study: TCR sequence clusters from the two donors were found to be largely donor specific. T-cell clones expanding and contracting after mild COVID-19 in a couple of donors were tracked by longitudinal TCRalpha and TCRbeta repertoire sequencing. Two young, previously healthy adult volunteers made up the cohort, one male and one female.

About this clonotype itself: Its antigen is not yet known. Base-call qualities are not available, and no considerably larger clone is one nucleotide away.

TCRdb records Illumina NovaSeq 6000 as the sequencer. TCRalpha and TCRbeta cDNA libraries were built by 5'RACE with constant-segment primers, adding sample barcodes and unique molecular identifiers. RNA was extracted from every sample with Trizol reagent. Library amplification was performed in two PCR steps, and a second sample barcode and Illumina TruSeq adapters were introduced in the second step. The libraries were sequenced on an Illumina NovaSeq using 2 x 150 bp paired-end reads. Per the original workflow: The reads were demultiplexed and collapsed into UMI-guided consensus sequences using migec v1.2.7. With mixcr v2.1.11, UMI consensuses were aligned to TRA and TRB V and J templates and assembled into clonotypes. Expanded or contracted clonotypes were those called significant by both edgeR and NoisET, with noise models trained on biological replicates. edgeR calls used a false discovery rate-adjusted p below 0.01 and a log2 fold-change threshold of 1. As an exploratory analysis of dynamics, max-normalized trajectories of the 1000 most abundant clonotypes were examined by PCA with hierarchical clustering. Separately sequenced CD4+ and CD8+ repertoires were used to assign the CD4 or CD8 phenotype of responding clones. TCRdb reprocessing: public reads trimmed at Q25 with fastp, clones called with MiXCR, in-frame beta chains kept. Each CDR3 protein gets just one entry, which takes the most common genes and DNA from the rows behind it. TCRdb's processing, not the study's, gives the V and J calls here. The table for this sample lists 150,000 to 200,000 distinct CDR3 sequences; about 14% of them were counted only once. The ten largest clonotypes hold 13% to 15% of the sample.

Ficoll-Paque density gradient centrifugation was the method used to isolate PBMCs. Study-level results and caveats: Whether the second-wave clones peaking on day 37 were SARS-CoV-2 specific was not confirmed. From day 15 to 85, contracting clones showed balanced CD4/CD8 phenotypes, whereas a second wave of clones that expanded from day 15 to 37 leaned towards CD4+. Contracting CD4+ clones were located mainly in the CM and EM memory subsets, whereas CD8+ clones were found to be enriched in EMRA. Some responding clones were detected in pre-infection memory, suggesting pre-existing cross-reactive memory T cells joined the SARS-CoV-2 response. The study included only two mild cases, and larger cohorts that include severe cases with pre-infection samples were judged to be necessary.

Counted from cysteine to phenylalanine, this CDR3 has 15 amino acids. Only the CDR3 part of the read is kept: 45 bases, read in frame from the first base. Relative to germline, V is missing 0 bases and J is missing 4 bases, with 3 bases of the junction outside any gene match. The germline V gene provides CDR1 SGDLS and CDR2 YYNGEE. The chain couples TRBV9 to TRBJ2-1, with 8 bases in between that match TRBD2. The TCR originated in an adult woman who had mild COVID-19 (a few samples of this study predate the infection). The sample titles of this study are shuffled in the database, so cell type and time point are left out; the donor was told from shared clones. Sequencing input: PBMCs or a T cell subset sorted from them (not recorded which). The sequenced DNA is TGTGCCAGCAGCGTAGAAAGCGGGAGTTACAATGAGCAGTTCTTC. It specifies CASSVESGSYNEQFF. Joined to the reference TRBV9 and TRBJ2-1 proteins, this CDR3 gives the full variable domain: DSGVTQTPKHLITATGQRVTLRCSPRSGDLSVYWYQQSLDQGLQFLIQYYNGEERAKGNILERFSAQQFPDLHSELNLSSLELGDSALYFCASSVESGSYNEQFFGPGTRLTVL.